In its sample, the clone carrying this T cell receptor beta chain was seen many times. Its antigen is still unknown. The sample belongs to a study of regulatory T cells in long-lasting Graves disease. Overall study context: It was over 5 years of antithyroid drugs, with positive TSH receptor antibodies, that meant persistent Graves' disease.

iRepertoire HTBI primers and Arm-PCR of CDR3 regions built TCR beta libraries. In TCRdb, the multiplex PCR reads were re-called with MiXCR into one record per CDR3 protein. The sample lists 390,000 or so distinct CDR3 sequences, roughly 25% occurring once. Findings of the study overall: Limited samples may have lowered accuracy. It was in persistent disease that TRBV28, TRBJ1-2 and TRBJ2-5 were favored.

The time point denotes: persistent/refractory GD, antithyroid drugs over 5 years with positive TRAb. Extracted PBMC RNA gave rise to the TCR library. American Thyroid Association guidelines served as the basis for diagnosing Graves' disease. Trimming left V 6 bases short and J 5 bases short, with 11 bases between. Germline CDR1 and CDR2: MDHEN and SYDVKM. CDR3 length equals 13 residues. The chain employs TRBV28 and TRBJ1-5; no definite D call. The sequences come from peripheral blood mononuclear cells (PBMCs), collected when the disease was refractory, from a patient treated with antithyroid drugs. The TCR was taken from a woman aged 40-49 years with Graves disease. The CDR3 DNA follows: TGTGCCAGCAGCTCTCAGAGGGATCAGCCCCAGCATTTT. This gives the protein CASSSQRDQPQHF.